This TCR beta chain derives from a study of PD-1 blockade in mismatch repair-deficient tumors. Study-wide results and limits: Tumor-resident clones, often absent from pretreatment blood, expanded after pembrolizumab and then contracted.

The protocol was immunoSEQ multiplex PCR, while the TCRdb copy is restricted to in-frame clones and leaves out a portion. The repertoire includes 35,000 to 40,000 clones, about four fifths of them detected once, and approximately 22% sits in the top ten. The CDR3 is 13 amino acids. V was shortened by 2 bases and J by 7 bases, with 12 bases between the two germline ends. Per germline, CDR1 MNHEY and CDR2 SVGAGI. About this clone: Its specificity is not known.

The chain employs TRBV6-5 and TRBJ2-7; possibly TRBD1 for D (5 bases). The origin of this receptor is an adult with mismatch repair-deficient cancer. This specimen was peripheral blood, taken 4 weeks after starting pembrolizumab. The CDR3 DNA is TGTGCCAGCAGTTACGGGGTGGGGCGAGAGCAGTACTTC. Translated, it gives CASSYGVGREQYF.